The rows below give T cell receptor beta chains drawn from one sample of a study of CD8+ T cells in alopecia areata. Sequenced by immunoSEQ multiplex PCR; TCRdb stores in-frame clones only, minus some. Of some 220,000 clones listed, more than 45% are singletons. The sample in question was CD4+ T cells sorted from blood, obtained at week 4, from a patient treated with tofacitinib. The receptor set was obtained from a human donor with alopecia areata. The CDR3 runs from the conserved cysteine through the conserved F or W. A D gene is named only where the DNA matches it firmly. Part of the rows lack a size; the others show once, few, many or a class for expanded clones.

clone_size	v_call	d_call	j_call	cdr3_aa	cdr3_nt
NA	TRBV7-2	NA	TRBJ1-2	CASRAGSPSGYTF	TGTGCCAGCAGAGCCGGGTCCCCATCAGGCTACACCTTC
NA	TRBV29-1	NA	TRBJ1-1	CSGVNTEAFF	TGCAGCGGTGTGAACACTGAAGCTTTCTTT
NA	TRBV7-2	TRBD2	TRBJ2-7	CASSPSSRGVYEQYF	TGTGCCAGCAGCCCCTCGTCTCGGGGGGTCTACGAGCAGTACTTC
NA	TRBV29-1	TRBD1	TRBJ1-2	CSAGTGFF	TGCAGCGCCGGGACAGGGTTCTTC
NA	TRBV30	NA	TRBJ1-2	CAWSKAANYGYTF	TGTGCCTGGAGTAAGGCAGCTAACTATGGCTACACCTTC
NA	TRBV15	NA	TRBJ1-2	CATSRAGRGYTF	TGTGCCACCAGCAGAGCAGGGAGGGGCTACACCTTC
few	TRBV29-1	NA	TRBJ2-7	CSVGGGGYEQYF	TGCAGCGTTGGTGGAGGTGGCTACGAGCAGTACTTC
few	TRBV2	NA	TRBJ2-1	CASSSVSEQFF	TGTGCCAGCAGTTCTGTGAGCGAGCAGTTCTTC
NA	TRBV27	NA	TRBJ2-5	CASSPLTGLETQYF	TGTGCCAGCAGTCCCCTGACAGGACTGGAGACCCAGTACTTC
NA	TRBV5-1	NA	TRBJ2-1	CASSLGLGSTYNEQFF	TGCGCCAGCAGCTTGGGGCTGGGCAGCACCTACAATGAGCAGTTCTTC
NA	TRBV25-1	NA	TRBJ2-3	CASSEGLITDTQYF	TGTGCCAGCAGTGAAGGTCTAATCACAGATACGCAGTATTTT
NA	TRBV29-1	TRBD1	TRBJ1-1	CSTRQGSTEAFF	TGCAGCACAAGACAGGGATCCACTGAAGCTTTCTTT
NA	TRBV29-1	NA	TRBJ2-2	CSVARDGTGELFF	TGCAGCGTCGCCCGGGACGGCACCGGGGAGCTGTTTTTT
NA	TRBV10-3	NA	TRBJ2-7	CAIRERASEQYF	TGTGCCATCAGAGAGCGGGCCAGCGAGCAGTACTTC
NA	TRBV4-1	NA	TRBJ1-2	CASSQGPDTSYGYTF	TGCGCCAGCAGCCAAGGGCCAGACACCTCCTATGGCTACACCTTC
NA	TRBV29-1	TRBD1	TRBJ2-5	CSVDRVGETQYF	TGCAGCGTCGACAGGGTTGGGGAGACCCAGTACTTC
NA	TRBV7-8	NA	TRBJ1-5	CASSLIPRGVSNQPQHF	TGTGCCAGCAGCTTAATCCCCCGCGGGGTGAGCAATCAGCCCCAGCATTTT
once	TRBV6-1	TRBD1	TRBJ1-1	CASSTRDRLNTEAFF	TGTGCCAGCAGTACCCGGGACAGATTGAACACTGAAGCTTTCTTT
once	TRBV27	NA	TRBJ1-1	CASNESGRNTEAFF	TGTGCCAGCAATGAATCAGGCAGGAACACTGAAGCTTTCTTT
once	TRBV18	TRBD2	TRBJ2-7	CASSPGTSGASPYEQYF	TGTGCCAGCTCACCGGGGACTAGCGGGGCAAGCCCCTACGAGCAGTACTTC
NA	TRBV7-9	TRBD1	TRBJ2-1	CASSKTGVREDEQFF	TGTGCCAGCAGCAAGACAGGGGTACGTGAGGATGAGCAGTTCTTC
NA	TRBV27	NA	TRBJ1-2	CASSLSGGPNGYTF	TGTGCCAGCAGTCTCTCAGGAGGACCTAATGGCTACACCTTC
NA	TRBV30	NA	TRBJ2-1	CAWSPRDNEQFF	TGTGCCTGGAGCCCAAGGGACAATGAGCAGTTCTTC
NA	TRBV25-1	NA	TRBJ1-1	CASSEFTPGVNTEAFF	TGTGCCAGCAGTGAATTCACCCCGGGGGTGAACACTGAAGCTTTCTTT
few	TRBV29-1	TRBD1	TRBJ1-2	CSVAGGPNYGYTF	TGCAGCGTTGCAGGGGGGCCCAACTATGGCTACACCTTC
NA	TRBV6-5	NA	TRBJ2-7	CASSYSSAPSEQYF	TGTGCCAGCAGTTACTCGAGCGCTCCCAGCGAGCAGTACTTC
NA	TRBV11-2	NA	TRBJ2-3	CASSAQASSTDTQYF	TGTGCCAGCAGCGCCCAGGCGTCTAGCACAGATACGCAGTATTTT
NA	TRBV19	NA	TRBJ1-5	CASSIGRGGGNQPQHF	TGTGCCAGTAGTATAGGACGGGGAGGAGGCAATCAGCCCCAGCATTTT
NA	TRBV6-5	NA	TRBJ1-5	CASRGWGEEDQPQHF	TGTGCCAGCAGGGGGTGGGGGGAGGAAGATCAGCCCCAGCATTTT
once	TRBV7-2	TRBD1	TRBJ1-1	CASSTGGWETEAFF	TGTGCCAGCAGCACAGGGGGGTGGGAAACTGAAGCTTTCTTT
NA	TRBV15	NA	TRBJ1-3	CATSPRSGQGNTIYF	TGTGCCACCAGCCCCCGCTCCGGACAAGGAAACACCATATATTTT
NA	TRBV19	TRBD1	TRBJ2-7	CASRLRQGSYEQYF	TGTGCCAGTAGATTGAGACAGGGTTCCTACGAGCAGTACTTC
NA	TRBV6-1	NA	TRBJ2-1	CASSEAGRYNEQFF	TGTGCCAGCAGTGAAGCAGGACGGTACAATGAGCAGTTCTTC
NA	TRBV11-1	NA	TRBJ2-7	CASSLEGYEQYF	TGTGCCAGCAGCTTAGAGGGATACGAGCAGTACTTC
few	TRBV29-1	TRBD1	TRBJ2-1	CSVAHDLRSDRDNEQFF	TGCAGCGTTGCCCACGACTTAAGGAGCGACAGGGACAATGAGCAGTTCTTC
NA	TRBV20-1	NA	TRBJ1-2	CSARSVKALTF	TGCAGTGCTAGATCAGTTAAGGCTCTCACCTTC
few	TRBV5-6	TRBD1	TRBJ2-3	CASSVQGATDTQYF	TGTGCCAGCAGCGTTCAGGGGGCTACAGATACGCAGTATTTT
NA	TRBV25-1	NA	TRBJ1-1	CASSESGRVNTEAFF	TGTGCCAGCAGTGAATCTGGCAGGGTGAACACTGAAGCTTTCTTT
NA	TRBV7-8	NA	TRBJ2-3	CASSPYRLHYTDTQYF	TGTGCCAGCAGCCCCTATCGCCTCCACTACACAGATACGCAGTATTTT
NA	TRBV29-1	NA	TRBJ2-3	CSVPIDVGYTQYF	TGCAGCGTCCCTATAGATGTGGGCTATACGCAGTATTTT
NA	TRBV30	TRBD1	TRBJ2-5	CAWSPGQGLYF	TGTGCCTGGAGTCCGGGACAGGGGCTGTACTTC